Included here is one T cell receptor beta chain sequence, with context. This clonotype was counted between two and nine times. Its antigen has not been determined. Base qualities are not recorded, but no much larger clone differs from it by a single base. The trim is 4 bases for V and 3 bases for J, with a gap of 11 bases between the germline ends. The CDR3 has 14 amino acids, counting the end cysteine and phenylalanine. Solely the CDR3 DNA is kept, with 42 bases framed from the first base. As encoded in the germline V gene, CDR1 is SGHDT while CDR2 is YYEEEE. TCR beta CDR3 regions were amplified from RNA transcripts. The TCR CDR3 was subjected to a first round of RT-PCR using the HTBI primer set and the Qiagen OneStep RT-PCR kit. Libraries were constructed in a second round of multiplex PCR, after which size selection and purification were carried out. Paired-end sequencing of the libraries was performed with 100 bp reads on an Illumina HiSeq2000. The original pipeline was this. SOAPnuke was used to process the raw data, with reads discarded if the reads contained adapters or uncalled bases, had a mean Phred below 15, or lacked an exact constant-primer or identifier match. COPE v1.2.5 was used to merge high-quality paired reads, and clonotypes were defined as unique nucleotide sequences. Clonotypes were aligned to IMGT TRBV, TRBD and TRBJ reference segments using MiTCR v1.1. The analysis included only V-J combinations with a frequency above 0.0001, which together covered approximately 99% of the repertoires. The TCS score was defined as the ratio of F50 (clonal expansion) to E x V (chaos), calculated using BLOSUM62-based TCRdist between CDR3 peptides within each V-J. Welch's t-statistics and random forest reduced roughly 540 V-J features to about 13, which were used in a naive Bayes classifier (R e1071). The public reads were run again by TCRdb, first through fastp at Q25 and then through MiXCR, and only productive beta chains were kept. CDR3 protein duplicates are merged, each entry listing the most common genes and DNA. The V and J calls follow TCRdb's processing rather than the paper's. Within this sample are 650,000 to 750,000 distinct CDR3 sequences, with about 14% of them counted one time only. The leading ten clones occupy 10% to 13% of the sample.

The data were taken from a study of T cells in Graves' hyperthyroidism and ophthalmopathy (dated by TCRdb to about 2019). Concerning the study at large: Peripheral blood was collected at initial diagnosis, before any treatment. To identify TCR V-J signatures that set the groups apart, the researchers used a discovery cohort of 100 patients, made up of around 42 with Graves' ophthalmopathy and some 58 with stable Graves' hyperthyroidism. The roughly 100 discovery patients were randomly divided into training and test sets at a 7:3 ratio. The paper describes TCR Vbeta CDR3 sequencing of fewer than 150 peripheral blood samples, made up of under 50 ophthalmopathy patients, approximately 73 hyperthyroidism patients and roughly 17 progressor patients. Following sampling, methimazole starting at 30 mg daily was given to hyperthyroidism patients, and high-dose intravenous methylprednisolone was given to ophthalmopathy patients. Prospective prediction of ophthalmopathy was tested in an independent validation cohort consisting of some 20 hyperthyroidism patients and approximately 16 patients who later progressed to ophthalmopathy. In roughly six Graves' hyperthyroidism patients, the study also compared T-cell repertoires from thyroid tissue with T-cell repertoires from blood. Overall study outcomes, separate from this receptor: No statistical method was used to fix the sample size in advance, and group allocation was not hidden from the investigators. In validation, the model predicted progression to ophthalmopathy with around 71% sensitivity and 72% to 75% specificity, a median of about 6.7 months before onset. Most expanded thyroid clonotypes (frequency above 0.001) were also detected in blood, a finding suggesting that blood repertoires may reflect thyroid immune responses. A 13 V-J signature model separated ophthalmopathy from stable hyperthyroidism, with over 85% sensitivity and 81.08% specificity in cross-validation and 80%/75% in testing.

Graves' hyperthyroidism was defined as stable when no progression to ophthalmopathy occurred over 18 months of follow-up. Hyperthyroidism patients were aged 18 to 65 years and newly diagnosed, with disease duration of less than 2 months. Exclusion was applied to patients with uncontrolled infections, other autoimmune diseases, pregnancy or lactation. Clinical symptoms, serum thyroxine and TRAb, thyroid ultrasound, and orbital computed tomography formed the basis for the diagnoses. PBMCs were separated from 7.5 to 10 ml of fresh peripheral blood using Ficoll-Paque density gradient centrifugation. Total RNA was extracted using Trizol reagent, and RNA quality was assessed on an Agilent 2100 Bioanalyzer.

The chain is made from TRBV5-6 and TRBJ2-1; no D segment can be confidently identified. Sequencing was carried out using blood. This clonotype was obtained from a woman aged 18-30 years with Graves' hyperthyroidism. The CDR3 sequence is CASSPGSLYNEQFF. The DNA is TGTGCCAGCAGCCCCGGATCCCTCTACAATGAGCAGTTCTTC.